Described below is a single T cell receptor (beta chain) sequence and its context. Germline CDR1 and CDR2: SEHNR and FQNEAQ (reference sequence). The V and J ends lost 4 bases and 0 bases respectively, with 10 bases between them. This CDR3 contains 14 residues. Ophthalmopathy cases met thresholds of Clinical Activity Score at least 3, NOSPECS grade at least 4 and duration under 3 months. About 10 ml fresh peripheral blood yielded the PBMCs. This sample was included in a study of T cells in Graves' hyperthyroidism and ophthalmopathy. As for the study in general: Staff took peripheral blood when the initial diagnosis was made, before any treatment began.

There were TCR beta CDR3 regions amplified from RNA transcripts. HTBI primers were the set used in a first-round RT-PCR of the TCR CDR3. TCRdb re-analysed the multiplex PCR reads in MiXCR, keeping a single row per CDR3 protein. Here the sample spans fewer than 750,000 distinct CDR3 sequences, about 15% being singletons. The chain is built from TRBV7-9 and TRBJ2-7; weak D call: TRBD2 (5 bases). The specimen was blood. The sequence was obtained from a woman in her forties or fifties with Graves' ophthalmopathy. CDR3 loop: CASSSMDFSYEQYF. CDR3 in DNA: TGTGCCAGCAGCTCCATGGACTTCTCCTACGAGCAGTACTTC.